In this sample, the clone carrying this T cell receptor beta chain turned up a few times. Its antigen is currently unknown. This clone may be a read error of a much larger clone one base away. These data belong to a study of identical twins. Study findings and constraints: Conclusions were drawn cross-sectionally by statistical analysis, without following the same donors. Fewer insertions were carried by abundant cord blood beta clonotypes, but none was seen in memory repertoires. Beta out-of-frame twin sharing showed a weaker excess. When twins shared out-of-frame alpha sequences, those sequences had excess low generation probability.

TCRdb recomputed calls from the 5' RACE reads with MiXCR, one row per CDR3 protein. This table holds around 1.7 million distinct CDR3 sequences, about 31% found once. Per germline, CDR1 MNHEY and CDR2 SVGAGI. The germline V and J ends were trimmed by 2 bases and 8 bases, with 5 bases remaining between them. CDR3 size: 11 residues. Sequencing used cord blood. The chain combines TRBV6-5 with TRBJ2-3; D might be TRBD2 (5 bases). This clonotype was sampled from a newborn girl in good health. In DNA form, the CDR3 reads TGTGCCAGCAGTTACGGGAGTACGCAGTATTTT. Translating it yields CASSYGSTQYF.